These 4 T cell receptor beta chains were all obtained from the same sample, sequenced in a study of CD8+ T cells in alopecia areata. cDNA reverse transcribed from extracted RNA served as the sequencing template. The method was immunoSEQ multiplex PCR; TCRdb's version includes in-frame clones alone and lacks a portion of them. The sample has about 100,000 clones, 55% to 75% seen once; the top ten hold approximately 22%. The specimen was CD8+ T cells sorted from blood. These receptors all stem from a human donor in good health.

For the CDR3, the DNA is TGTGCCACCAGCCGCCCGAGGGCAACTAATGAAAAACTGTTTTTT. Translating it yields CATSRPRATNEKLFF. The rearrangement joins TRBV15 to TRBJ1-4; unclear D gene. Germline CDR1 LNHNV, CDR2 YYDKDF (reference sequence). The CDR3 is 15 residues long. V was pared by 5 bases and J by 0 bases, with 10 bases between.

This chain uses TRBV5-4 with TRBJ1-1; 9 positions agree with TRBD1. Unmatched junction bases numbered 4, after V lost 4 bases and J lost 6 bases. This CDR3 has 13 amino acids. Germline V CDR1 and CDR2: SGHNT, YYREEE (reference sequence). The CDR3 reads CASSQGTGSEAFF. The CDR3 nucleotides read TGTGCCAGCAGCCAAGGGACAGGGTCTGAAGCTTTCTTT. The variable domain in full, completed from reference TRBV5-4 and TRBJ1-1, reads ETGVTQSPTHLIKTRGQQVTLRCSSQSGHNTVSWYQQALGQGPQFIFQYYREEENGRGNFPPRFSGLQFPNYSSELNVNALELDDSALYLCASSQGTGSEAFFGQGTRLTVV.

The chain employs TRBV27 and TRBJ1-1; D gene ambiguous. V lost 6 bases and J lost 5, with 16 bases in between. Germline lookup yields CDR1 MNHEY and CDR2 SMNVEV (reference sequence). This CDR3 region has 14 residues. The CDR3 is CASSRTPPGTEAFF. The DNA for the CDR3 is TGTGCCAGCAGCAGGACCCCCCCAGGTACTGAAGCTTTCTTT.

The rearrangement uses TRBV6-5 and TRBJ1-1, with D hard to call. V lost 4 bases and J 8 bases, leaving 11 bases between the germline ends. Germline V gene data show CDR1 as MNHEY and CDR2 as SVGAGI. The CDR3 extends over 12 amino acids. The CDR3 sequence is CASSWSTGEAFF. The CDR3 DNA reads as TGTGCCAGCAGTTGGTCGACGGGGGAAGCTTTCTTT.